This T cell receptor (beta chain) was recovered during a study of response to subunit inactivated influenza vaccine. Study-wide results and limits: Few additional T cells are recruited per seasonal influenza vaccination, authors suggested.

Trimming removed 6 bases from V and 5 bases from J; junction bases left unmatched: 7. The CDR3 is 14 residues long. Looked up from germline, CDR1 is KGHSH and CDR2 is LQKENI. This clonotype has at least ten counts. Its cognate antigen is unknown. TCRdb ran MiXCR on the RT-PCR reads and lists one entry per CDR3 protein. The table has hundreds of thousands of distinct CDR3 sequences, 7.5% to 8.5% seen once. Material: PBMCs from blood, obtained roughly 24 months after vaccination. The TCR originated in a man aged 50 to 75 who received an inactivated influenza vaccine. The chain links TRBV18 to TRBJ2-7; 10 bases map to TRBD1. In nucleotides, the CDR3 is TGTGCCAGCTCGCCCGGGACAGGGGTCCACGAGCAGTACTTC. It codes for CASSPGTGVHEQYF.